This T cell receptor beta chain was identified during a study of a mutant IDH1 vaccine in newly diagnosed glioma. V was clipped by 2 bases and J by 0 bases, with 8 bases between them. Germline V gene lookup returns CDR1 MDHEN and CDR2 SYDVKM. The CDR3 has 14 amino acids. The assay was immunoSEQ multiplex PCR, and TCRdb's table has in-frame clones only and misses some. The sample holds 40,000 or so clones, around 76% seen once. Time point indicated: week 23, last vaccination. A single vaccine dose contained 300 ug of mutant IDH1 20-mer peptide, and topical imiquimod was used with it. Donors had new IDH1-mutant astrocytomas of WHO grade 3 or 4 (ATRX-lost). This clone was recorded a few times. Its specificity is unknown.

The sequence derives from a man aged 50-59 years with glioma. The material sequenced was PBMCs, taken from a glioma patient whose treatment included an IDH1 peptide vaccine. The V and J genes are TRBV28 and TRBJ2-7; no clear D gene. In DNA, the CDR3 is TGTGCCAGCAGTTTACCGGGCCTCTCCTACGAGCAGTACTTC. Amino acids: CASSLPGLSYEQYF. The full variable domain, with the rest looked up from reference TRBV28 and TRBJ2-7, is DVKVTQSSRYLVKRTGEKVFLECVQDMDHENMFWYRQDPGLGLRLIYFSYDVKMKEKGDIPEGYSVSREKKERFSLILESASTNQTSMYLCASSLPGLSYEQYFGPGTRLTVT.